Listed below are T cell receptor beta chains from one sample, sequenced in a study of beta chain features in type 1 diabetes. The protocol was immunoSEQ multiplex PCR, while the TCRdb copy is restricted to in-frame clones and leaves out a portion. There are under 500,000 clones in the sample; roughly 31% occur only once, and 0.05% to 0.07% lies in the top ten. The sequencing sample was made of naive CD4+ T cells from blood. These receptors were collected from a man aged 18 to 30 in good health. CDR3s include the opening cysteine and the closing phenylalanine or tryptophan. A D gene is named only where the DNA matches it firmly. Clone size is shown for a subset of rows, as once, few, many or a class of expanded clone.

CDR3nt: TGTGCTAGTGGTTTTTCCCGAGGGGCTGGAACCTACAATGAGCAGTTCTTC
CDR3aa: CASGFSRGAGTYNEQFF
v_gene: TRBV12-5
d_gene: .
abundance: .
j_gene: TRBJ2-1

CDR3nt: TGCAGCGTTCAAAAAGTAGGACAGGGGTACCCAGATACGCAGTATTTT
CDR3aa: CSVQKVGQGYPDTQYF
v_gene: TRBV29-1
d_gene: TRBD1
abundance: few
j_gene: TRBJ2-3

CDR3nt: TGTGCCAGCAGCTTAGCCGCTAGCGGGGGTAAGGTCAATGAGCAGTTCTTC
CDR3aa: CASSLAASGGKVNEQFF
v_gene: TRBV11-1
d_gene: TRBD2
abundance: .
j_gene: TRBJ2-1

CDR3nt: TGTGCCAGCAGCAGACTAGCTGGGTACGAGTTCTTC
CDR3aa: CASSRLAGYEFF
v_gene: TRBV6-5
d_gene: TRBD2
abundance: few
j_gene: TRBJ2-1

CDR3nt: TGTGCCTGGAGTGTATATGGGGGTGACGAGACCCAGTACTTC
CDR3aa: CAWSVYGGDETQYF
v_gene: TRBV30
d_gene: .
abundance: few
j_gene: TRBJ2-5

CDR3nt: TGTGCCAGCAGCGTAGAACACACAGATACGCAGTATTTT
CDR3aa: CASSVEHTDTQYF
v_gene: TRBV9
d_gene: .
abundance: few
j_gene: TRBJ2-3

CDR3nt: TGTGCCTGGGATACAGGGGCCGGTCAGCCCCAGCATTTT
CDR3aa: CAWDTGAGQPQHF
v_gene: TRBV30
d_gene: TRBD1
abundance: .
j_gene: TRBJ1-5

CDR3nt: TGTGCCAGTAGTATTGCGGCAGTCCGGGAGACCCAGTACTTC
CDR3aa: CASSIAAVRETQYF
v_gene: TRBV19
d_gene: .
abundance: .
j_gene: TRBJ2-5

CDR3nt: TGTGCCAGCAGCCGACAGGGTCACTCCTACAATGAGCAGTTCTTC
CDR3aa: CASSRQGHSYNEQFF
v_gene: TRBV7-2
d_gene: TRBD1
abundance: .
j_gene: TRBJ2-1

CDR3nt: TGTGCCAGCAGTGAAGGAGGCGGCTACACCTTC
CDR3aa: CASSEGGGYTF
v_gene: TRBV25-1
d_gene: .
abundance: few
j_gene: TRBJ1-2

CDR3nt: TGTGCCTGGAGTACAGGGGGTGGCTACACCTTC
CDR3aa: CAWSTGGGYTF
v_gene: TRBV30
d_gene: TRBD1
abundance: .
j_gene: TRBJ1-2

CDR3nt: TGTGCCAGCAGCACCCGAGGGTGGCAGGGGCTCGACGAGCAGTACTTC
CDR3aa: CASSTRGWQGLDEQYF
v_gene: TRBV11-1
d_gene: .
abundance: few
j_gene: TRBJ2-7

CDR3nt: TGCAGTGCTGCAGGGCCCGAGCAGTACTTC
CDR3aa: CSAAGPEQYF
v_gene: TRBV20-1
d_gene: .
abundance: .
j_gene: TRBJ2-7

CDR3nt: TGTGCCAGCAGGTCTGGGGGTTCCTACAATGAGCAGTTCTTC
CDR3aa: CASRSGGSYNEQFF
v_gene: TRBV6-1
d_gene: .
abundance: few
j_gene: TRBJ2-1

CDR3nt: TGTGCCTGGAGCCCAGACAGGAACACTGAAGCTTTCTTT
CDR3aa: CAWSPDRNTEAFF
v_gene: TRBV30
d_gene: .
abundance: .
j_gene: TRBJ1-1